These 17 T cell receptor beta chains were all obtained from the same sample, sequenced in a study of naive and memory T cell subsets. The SP2 primer and nested alpha and beta constant region primers amplified ligated cDNA in four rounds. TCRdb redid the calling of the 5' RACE reads with MiXCR, one entry per CDR3 protein. The table records roughly 62,000 distinct CDR3 sequences, more than 6.5% of them present only once. The library had UMIs added by 3' ligation of an oligonucleotide to TCR cDNA. Every receptor here comes from a female donor in good health.

The sample holds a few counts of this clonotype. V is TRBV3-1 and J is TRBJ1-2, with D maybe TRBD1 (5 bases). The CDR3 totals 14 residues. Looked up from germline, CDR1 is LGHDT and CDR2 is YNNKEL (reference sequence). Trimming cost V 1 base and J 4 bases, with 10 bases left between them. CDR3 sequence reads: CASSQVGLGYGYTF. The CDR3 nucleotides read TGTGCCAGCAGCCAAGTGGGGCTTGGCTATGGCTACACCTTC.

This clonotype was picked up many times. The CDR3 loop is CASSPSNGGYTF. CDR3 DNA sequence: TGTGCCAGCAGTCCCAGCAACGGTGGCTACACCTTC. This sequence joins TRBV12-3 or TRBV12-4 and TRBJ1-2, with no clear D. CDR3 length: 12 amino acids. V was shortened by 5 bases and J by 7 bases, with 11 bases between the two germline ends.

Only a few counts were recorded for this clonotype. The CDR3 is CASSSQGHGYTF. DNA of the CDR3: TGTGCCAGTAGTTCCCAGGGACATGGCTACACCTTC. The chain links TRBV19 to TRBJ1-2, with a possible D match to TRBD1 (5 bases). The CDR3 extends over 12 amino acids. Germline V gives CDR1 LNHDA, CDR2 SQIVND (reference sequence). Between the trimmed V and J ends, which lost 5 bases and 6 bases, there was a span of 10 bases.

This clonotype was detected only a few times. The rearrangement joins TRBV20-1 to TRBJ1-5; D might be TRBD1 (6 bases). This CDR3 has 15 residues. The V gene's germline CDR1 is DFQATT and CDR2 SNEGSKA (reference sequence). V was cut by 0 bases and J by 6 bases, with 15 bases left in between. The CDR3 bases are TGCAGTGCTAGAGATCCACAGGGAGGAGGTCAGCCCCAGCATTTT. This codes for CSARDPQGGGQPQHF.

This clonotype was counted only a few times. J is TRBJ1-5 and V is TRBV12-3 or TRBV12-4; D gene uncertain. Trimming pared 6 bases from V and 5 bases from J, leaving 14 bases between. The CDR3 runs 14 residues. CDR3 sequence (DNA): TGTGCCAGCAGCCCCTCAAGTGGGGATCAGCCCCAGCATTTT. Amino acid sequence: CASSPSSGDQPQHF.

The chain links TRBV19 to TRBJ1-5; possible D gene TRBD1, 6 bases. V was clipped by 3 bases and J by 1 base, with 13 bases between them. CDR1 is LNHDA, CDR2 SQIVND, per germline (reference sequence). This CDR3 is built from 16 residues. CDR3 DNA sequence: TGTGCCAGTAGTATCTGGGGGGGCGTCAGCAATCAGCCCCAGCATTTT. This encodes CASSIWGGVSNQPQHF.

CDR3 protein: CASSVESGGQTEAFF. The CDR3 DNA reads as TGTGCCAGCAGCGTAGAGTCAGGGGGCCAGACTGAAGCTTTCTTT. The chain employs TRBV9 and TRBJ1-1; 8 bases match TRBD1. CDR1 and CDR2 (germline): SGDLS, YYNGEE. Losses at the gene ends were 0 bases for V and 5 bases for J; bases not matched to a gene: 6. There are 15 residues in the CDR3. The whole variable domain, remainder taken from reference TRBV9 and TRBJ1-1, is DSGVTQTPKHLITATGQRVTLRCSPRSGDLSVYWYQQSLDQGLQFLIQYYNGEERAKGNILERFSAQQFPDLHSELNLSSLELGDSALYFCASSVESGGQTEAFFGQGTRLTVV.

This clonotype was seen only a few times. The rearrangement joins TRBV9 to TRBJ1-1, with unresolved D. CDR3 length: 16 residues. V was shortened by 0 bases and J by 2 bases, with 14 bases between the two germline ends. The germline CDR1 and CDR2 sequences are SGDLS and YYNGEE. The DNA for the CDR3 is TGTGCCAGCAGCGTAGGACCCCAGACACGTAACACTGAAGCTTTCTTT. It translates to CASSVGPQTRNTEAFF.

This clonotype turned up a few times. Here the CDR3 reads CASSEVVGGDQPQHF. CDR3 sequence (DNA): TGTGCCAGCAGTGAAGTGGTGGGAGGTGATCAGCCCCAGCATTTT. The chain employs TRBV2 and TRBJ1-5; D call uncertain. Germline loops: CDR1 SNHLY, CDR2 FYNNEI. Trimming took 1 base from V and 5 from J, leaving 12 bases between them. CDR3 size: 15 residues.

This clonotype was detected only a few times. V and J are TRBV7-3 and TRBJ2-1, with 7 nucleotides matching TRBD1. With 4 bases clipped from V and 0 bases from J, the junction kept 3 bases outside the gene matches. The CDR3 contains 15 residues. Germline loops: CDR1 SGHTA, CDR2 FQGTGA. The CDR3 nucleotides are TGTGCCAGCAGCTCGACAGGGATCTCCTACAATGAGCAGTTCTTC. Its translation is CASSSTGISYNEQFF.

V is TRBV18 and J is TRBJ1-1; D is uncertain. Germline V gives CDR1 KGHSH, CDR2 LQKENI. The CDR3 is 12 amino acids. V lost 3 bases to trimming and J lost 10 bases, with 12 bases between them. The DNA for the CDR3 is TGTGCCAGCTCACCTGCAGCTGGACGAGCTTTCTTT. As protein: CASSPAAGRAFF.

This clonotype was seen a handful of times. The CDR3 DNA reads TGTGCCAGCAGTGACCCGAACCGGAACACTGAAGCTTTCTTT. Protein: CASSDPNRNTEAFF. V and J are TRBV6-4 and TRBJ1-1; D gene unclear. V was cut by 2 bases and J by 1 base, with 8 bases left in between. The CDR3 totals 14 residues. Germline-derived CDR1 and CDR2 are MRHNA and SNTAGT.

The chain recombines TRBV19 with TRBJ1-5; D is undetermined. Trimming removed 3 bases from V and 0 bases from J, with 9 bases in between. Germline V gene sequence: CDR1 LNHDA, CDR2 SQIVND (reference sequence). The CDR3 loop spans 15 amino acids. The CDR3 here is CASSMYSDSNQPQHF. Written as DNA, the CDR3 is TGTGCCAGTAGTATGTACAGCGATAGCAATCAGCCCCAGCATTTT. The full variable domain, its missing parts supplied by reference TRBV19 and TRBJ1-5, is DGGITQSPKYLFRKEGQNVTLSCEQNLNHDAMYWYRQDPGQGLRLIYYSQIVNDFQKGDIAEGYSVSREKKESFPLTVTSAQKNPTAFYLCASSMYSDSNQPQHFGDGTRLSIL.

Here the CDR3 DNA reads TGCGCCAGCAGCTCGGGGGCACTAGCGGAAACAGATACGCAGTATTTT. Translation: CASSSGALAETDTQYF. This chain uses TRBV5-1 with TRBJ2-3; 8 bases line up with TRBD2. Germline CDR1 is SGHRS and CDR2 is YFSETQ. J gave up 3 bases and V 3 bases, and 9 bases lay outside the gene matches. The CDR3 totals 16 residues.

By share of the sample, this clonotype is medium-sized. The chain couples TRBV10-2 to TRBJ2-7; 10 bases are a match to TRBD2. Germline lookup yields CDR1 WSHSY and CDR2 SAAADI. CDR3 length equals 15 residues. V trimming: 1 base; J trimming: 2 bases; junction bases outside the gene matches: 2. The CDR3 coding sequence is TGCGCCAGCAGTGAGTGGCTAGCGGGGGCCTACGAGCAGTACTTC. Translation gives CASSEWLAGAYEQYF.

The V gene is TRBV19, the J gene TRBJ2-3; possibly TRBD1 for D (5 bases). CDR3 size: 16 residues. V was clipped by 3 bases and J by 3 bases, with 16 bases between them. Germline V CDR1 and CDR2: LNHDA, SQIVND (reference sequence). The CDR3 protein is CASSIISAGRTDTQYF. The CDR3 nucleotides are TGTGCCAGTAGTATCATTTCGGCAGGGCGGACAGATACGCAGTATTTT.

V and J are TRBV27 and TRBJ2-3; D is unclear. The CDR3 has 13 residues. Germline-derived CDR1 and CDR2 are MNHEY and SMNVEV (reference sequence). Trimming shortened V by 3 bases and J by 3 bases, and 7 bases separated the two germline ends. The CDR3 nucleotides are TGTGCCAGCAGTTTCCGAGGAACAGATACGCAGTATTTT. It codes for CASSFRGTDTQYF.